These 21 T cell receptor beta chains were sequenced from one sample in a study of blood T cell repertoires in COVID-19. Repertoires were generated with immunoSEQ multiplex PCR, while TCRdb's copy carries only in-frame clones and drops some. This table has 80,000 to 95,000 clones, 65% to 90% appearing once. The sequencing sample was made of peripheral blood. These TCRs come from a woman older than 75 with active or convalescent COVID-19.

V and J are TRBV7-2 and TRBJ2-3, with D perhaps matching TRBD2 (6 bases). V dropped 5 bases and J dropped 1 base, with 13 bases sitting between them. Germline V CDR1 and CDR2: SGHTA, FQGNSA. The CDR3 sequence is 15 residues long. The CDR3 DNA follows: TGTGCCAGCAGCCAGACGTGGGAGGGCACAGATACGCAGTATTTT. Translated, it gives CASSQTWEGTDTQYF.

The rearrangement uses TRBV11-2 and TRBJ2-6; 7 bases fit TRBD1. The CDR3 has 19 amino acids. Unmatched junction bases numbered 8, after V lost 0 bases and J lost 0 bases. Germline lookup yields CDR1 SGHAT and CDR2 FQNNGV. The CDR3 region has the DNA TGTGCCAGCAGCTTAGATAGGGGGCAGCTGATCTCTGGGGCCAACGTCCTGACTTTC. This codes for CASSLDRGQLISGANVLTF.

The gene calls are TRBV3-1 (or the pseudogene TRBV3-2) and TRBJ2-1; 10 bases match TRBD2. There are 17 residues in the CDR3. The germline gives CDR1 LGHDT, CDR2 YNNKEL (reference sequence). V was clipped by 0 bases and J by 8 bases; unmatched bases: 10. CDR3 in DNA: TGTGCCAGCAGCCAAGAACCTAGCGGGAGCACCGTCGATGAGCAGTTCTTC. Protein product: CASSQEPSGSTVDEQFF.

This clone was detected only a few times. The chain uses TRBV6-5 and TRBJ1-2; a possible D gene is TRBD1 (6 bases). Germline lookup yields CDR1 MNHEY and CDR2 SVGAGI. The ends were cut back, 0 bases at V and 5 bases at J, with 13 bases in the middle. This CDR3 is 15 amino acids long. As DNA, the CDR3 is TGTGCCAGCAGTTACTCGCTGCTGGGGGCTTATGGCTACACCTTC. Translating it yields CASSYSLLGAYGYTF.

This clone has a handful of counts. The chain recombines TRBV5-1 with TRBJ2-7, with 7 bases lining up with TRBD1. The CDR3 runs to 14 residues. Germline trimming cut 3 bases from V and 6 bases from J; bases unmatched to any gene: 9. In germline, CDR1 is SGHRS, CDR2 YFSETQ. The CDR3 sequence: CASSSGPGGSEQYF. CDR3 DNA: TGCGCCAGCAGCTCGGGACCAGGGGGTAGCGAGCAGTACTTC. Full variable domain (outside the CDR3, taken from reference TRBV5-1 and TRBJ2-7): KAGVTQTPRYLIKTRGQQVTLSCSPISGHRSVSWYQQTPGQGLQFLFEYFSETQRNKGNFPGRFSGRQFSNSRSEMNVSTLELGDSALYLCASSSGPGGSEQYFGPGTRLTVT.

In this sample, this clone turned up a few times. The CDR3 region has the DNA TGTGCCAGCAGTTATACAAGGGGGCTCCACGAGCAGTACTTC. Protein sequence: CASSYTRGLHEQYF. This chain uses TRBV6-2 or TRBV6-3 with TRBJ2-7, with 7 bases identical to TRBD1. Germline V gene data show CDR1 as MNHEY and CDR2 as SVGEGT. V trimming: 3 bases; J trimming: 5 bases; junction bases outside the gene matches: 7. This CDR3 region has 14 residues.

The chain uses TRBV19 and TRBJ2-3; no definite D call. The V gene lost 6 bases and the J gene lost 0 bases, with 10 bases spanning the gap. This CDR3 spans 14 amino acids. Per the germline V gene, CDR1 is LNHDA and CDR2 is SQIVND (reference sequence). CDR3 in DNA: TGTGCCAGTAGCCCCTCCGGGAGCACAGATACGCAGTATTTT. Its translation is CASSPSGSTDTQYF.

The rearrangement links TRBV5-6 to TRBJ2-3, with D maybe TRBD2 (6 bases). CDR3 size: 15 residues. CDR1 and CDR2 from the germline V gene are SGHDT and YYEEEE. V lost 3 bases and J 2 bases, leaving 13 bases between the germline ends. Here the CDR3 DNA reads TGTGCCAGCAGCTACCGTGGGGGGAACACAGATACGCAGTATTTT. As protein: CASSYRGGNTDTQYF.

This clone has a single count. The rearrangement uses TRBV7-3 and TRBJ2-1; perhaps TRBD2 as D (5 bases). CDR3 size: 10 residues. The V and J ends lost 10 bases and 8 bases respectively, with 9 bases between them. Germline loops: CDR1 SGHTA, CDR2 FQGTGA. CDR3 in DNA: TGTGCCAACACCGGGGATGAGCAGTTCTTC. Protein product: CANTGDEQFF.

This clone was counted a few times. The chain links TRBV9 to TRBJ1-2; a weak D match, TRBD1 (6 bases). V lost 4 bases to trimming and J lost 0 bases, with 13 bases between them. The CDR3 has 15 amino acids. CDR1 is SGDLS, CDR2 YYNGEE, per germline. This chain's CDR3 is CASSLRQDSNYGYTF. The CDR3 DNA follows: TGTGCCAGCAGCCTGCGACAGGACTCTAACTATGGCTACACCTTC.

This chain links TRBV2 with TRBJ1-1; weak D call: TRBD1 (5 bases). Trimming removed 6 bases from V and 8 bases from J, with 13 bases in between. The germline V gene has CDR1 SNHLY and CDR2 FYNNEI. The CDR3 totals 12 residues. CDR3 sequence: CASSGDRREAFF. CDR3 in DNA: TGTGCCAGCAGCGGTGACAGACGAGAAGCTTTCTTT.

The J gene is TRBJ1-4, the V gene TRBV4-3; a possible D gene is TRBD1 (5 bases). This CDR3 has 15 amino acids. Germline loops: CDR1 LGHNA, CDR2 YSLEER. The V end lost 0 bases, the J end lost 8 bases, and 13 bases lay between the germline ends. The CDR3 loop reads CASSQEWGVGEKLFF. The CDR3, as DNA: TGCGCCAGCAGCCAAGAATGGGGCGTCGGGGAAAAACTGTTTTTT.

The chain links TRBV15 to TRBJ2-5, with D possibly being TRBD1 (5 bases). V lost 0 bases, J lost 2 bases, and 10 bases lay in between. CDR1 LNHNV and CDR2 YYDKDF come from the germline V gene (reference sequence). CDR3 length: 15 residues. In DNA form, the CDR3 reads TGTGCCACCAGCAGAGATCCCAGGGCTCAAGAGACCCAGTACTTC. This sequence encodes CATSRDPRAQETQYF.

The J gene is TRBJ2-6, the V gene TRBV24-1; no definite D call. The germline V and J ends were trimmed by 2 bases and 0 bases, with 7 bases remaining between them. Germline CDR1 is KGHDR and CDR2 is SFDVKD. There are 16 residues in the CDR3. CDR3 nucleotides: TGTGCCACCAGTGATTCCAGTCTCTCTGGGGCCAACGTCCTGACTTTC. It yields the protein CATSDSSLSGANVLTF.

The rearrangement links TRBV5-6 to TRBJ1-3; tentatively, D is TRBD1 (5 bases). Germline V gives CDR1 SGHDT, CDR2 YYEEEE. V lost 0 bases and J 3 bases, leaving 13 bases between the germline ends. CDR3 length: 16 residues. The CDR3 DNA reads as TGTGCCAGCAGCTTGGTGTGGGGCAGGCGTGGAAACACCATATATTTT. This encodes CASSLVWGRRGNTIYF.

This clone was counted only a few times. The chain is built from TRBV6-1 and TRBJ1-2; D is uncertain. CDR3 length equals 15 residues. Germline V CDR1 and CDR2: MNHNS, SASEGT. The V end lost 2 bases, the J end lost 0 bases, and 10 bases lay between the germline ends. CDR3 in amino acids: CASSETYRTNYGYTF. Here the CDR3 DNA reads TGTGCCAGCAGTGAAACCTACCGTACTAACTATGGCTACACCTTC.

The rearrangement joins TRBV6-1 to TRBJ1-1; D is unresolved. This CDR3 spans 14 amino acids. Trimming took 0 bases from V and 2 from J, leaving 7 bases between them. CDR1 and CDR2 (germline): MNHNS, SASEGT. CDR3 protein: CASSEARPNTEAFF. CDR3 nucleotides: TGTGCCAGCAGTGAAGCCAGGCCCAACACTGAAGCTTTCTTT.

Notes on this clone: Other DNA sequences in the sample encode the same CDR3. The chain uses TRBV29-1 and TRBJ2-7; 14 bases agree with TRBD2. Germline assignment: CDR1 SQVTM and CDR2 ANQGSEA. V shed 3 bases, J shed 4 bases, and the junction held 2 bases outside the gene matches. This CDR3 region has 14 residues. The CDR3 here is CSVDGLAGGYEQYF. The CDR3 DNA reads TGCAGCGTTGACGGACTAGCGGGAGGATACGAGCAGTACTTC.

This clone was observed a few times. The chain is built from TRBV4-1 and TRBJ2-3, with D uncertain. The V gene's germline CDR1 is MGHRA and CDR2 YSYEKL. V was pared by 4 bases and J by 3 bases, with 8 bases between. This CDR3 is 13 amino acids long. Here the CDR3 reads CASSRSRTDTQYF. As DNA, the CDR3 is TGCGCCAGCAGCCGGAGTAGGACAGATACGCAGTATTTT.

The chain is built from TRBV19 and TRBJ2-7, with TRBD1 as a possible D gene (5 bases). V was clipped by 0 bases and J by 2 bases, with 8 bases between them. CDR1 is LNHDA and CDR2 is SQIVND in the germline V gene (reference sequence). The CDR3 extends over 14 amino acids. The CDR3 nucleotides read TGTGCCAGTAGTATAGATCTGGGGCCCTACGAGCAGTACTTC. Protein product: CASSIDLGPYEQYF.

V gene TRBV9 combines with J gene TRBJ2-3; 10 bases line up with TRBD2. V trimming: 2 bases; J trimming: 2 bases; junction bases outside the gene matches: 11. The CDR3 extends over 18 amino acids. The germline CDR1 and CDR2 sequences are SGDLS and YYNGEE. This CDR3 reads CASSVLPSGGLSTDTQYF. The CDR3 DNA reads TGTGCCAGCAGCGTCCTTCCTAGCGGGGGCCTTTCCACAGATACGCAGTATTTT.